These 30 T cell receptor beta chains came from one sample sequenced in a study of blood T cell repertoires in COVID-19. The method was immunoSEQ multiplex PCR; TCRdb's version includes in-frame clones alone and lacks a portion of them. The table lists about 140,000 clones, over 60% of them singletons. The material sequenced was PBMCs or T cells enriched from blood (not recorded which). The receptors stem from a woman in her forties or fifties who had recovered from COVID-19.

V and J are TRBV23-1 and TRBJ1-5; D gene uncertain. TRBV23-1 falls under the ORF class, with uncertain function. CDR3 length equals 15 residues. The ends were cut back, 6 bases at V and 0 bases at J, with 12 bases in the middle. In nucleotides, the CDR3 is TGCGCCAGCAGCGGGAAGATACTTAGCAATCAGCCCCAGCATTTT. This translates into CASSGKILSNQPQHF.

The gene calls are TRBV11-2 and TRBJ1-2; no definite D call. In germline, CDR1 is SGHAT, CDR2 FQNNGV. Trimming removed 5 bases at V and 7 bases at J, with 14 bases between. This CDR3 is 13 amino acids long. CDR3 nucleotide sequence: TGTGCCAGCAGCCCGACCGGGTTTAGTGGCTACACCTTC. It yields the protein CASSPTGFSGYTF.

The chain uses TRBV5-1 and TRBJ1-1; D is undetermined. This CDR3 contains 12 residues. Germline loops: CDR1 SGHRS, CDR2 YFSETQ. V lost 6 bases and J 7 bases, leaving 13 bases between the germline ends. CDR3 bases: TGCGCCAGCAAACCGTCGCGCGGTGAAGCTTTCTTT. Its protein is CASKPSRGEAFF.

The gene calls are TRBV2 and TRBJ2-6; the D is unclear. The CDR3 is made up of 15 amino acids. V was clipped by 0 bases and J by 0 bases, with 3 bases between them. CDR1 SNHLY and CDR2 FYNNEI come from the germline V gene. CDR3 DNA: TGTGCCAGCAGTGAAGCCCTCTCTGGGGCCAACGTCCTGACTTTC. Translation gives CASSEALSGANVLTF.

The chain joins TRBV27 to TRBJ2-7; 8 bases fit TRBD2. With 7 bases clipped from V and 2 bases from J, the junction kept 7 bases outside the gene matches. This CDR3 comprises 14 residues. Germline lookup yields CDR1 MNHEY and CDR2 SMNVEV (reference sequence). The CDR3 nucleotides are TGTGCCAGCAATCGAGCGGGAGTCCCCTACGAGCAGTACTTC. Its protein product is CASNRAGVPYEQYF.

This chain joins TRBV9 and TRBJ2-1; no definite D call. CDR1 is SGDLS and CDR2 is YYNGEE in the germline V gene. Trimming cost V 0 bases and J 6 bases, with 10 bases left between them. The CDR3 contains 14 residues. CDR3 coding DNA: TGTGCCAGCAGCGTAGAAGGCAGGATCAATGAGCAGTTCTTC. Translating it yields CASSVEGRINEQFF. Combining the CDR3 with reference TRBV9 and TRBJ2-1 gives the whole variable domain DSGVTQTPKHLITATGQRVTLRCSPRSGDLSVYWYQQSLDQGLQFLIQYYNGEERAKGNILERFSAQQFPDLHSELNLSSLELGDSALYFCASSVEGRINEQFFGPGTRLTVL.

This chain uses TRBV5-4 with TRBJ1-6, with TRBD1 as a possible D gene (5 bases). The V and J ends lost 0 bases and 13 bases respectively, with 17 bases between them. The CDR3 extends over 15 amino acids. CDR1 is SGHNT, CDR2 YYREEE, per germline (reference sequence). The CDR3 nucleotides read TGTGCCAGCAGCTTGGCCCGAGGGGAGGGAGTCCCCCTCCACTTT. It specifies CASSLARGEGVPLHF. Complete variable domain (other parts from reference TRBV5-4 and TRBJ1-6): ETGVTQSPTHLIKTRGQQVTLRCSSQSGHNTVSWYQQALGQGPQFIFQYYREEENGRGNFPPRFSGLQFPNYSSELNVNALELDDSALYLCASSLARGEGVPLHFGNGTRLTVT.

The chain employs TRBV28 and TRBJ1-5; 8 nucleotides align to TRBD1. This CDR3 contains 15 residues. V shed 6 bases, J shed 6 bases, and the junction held 10 bases outside the gene matches. CDR1 and CDR2 (germline): MDHEN, SYDVKM. CDR3 loop: CASSPDRGRSQPQHF. CDR3 DNA: TGTGCCAGCAGCCCTGACAGGGGACGGAGTCAGCCCCAGCATTTT.

On this clone: At one end, the junction sequence differs from germline, possibly due to a read error. CDR3 sequence (DNA): TGTGCCTTGAGTGGAGAGAACACTGAAGCTTTCTTT. Translated, it gives CALSGENTEAFF. The V call is TRBV30, the J call TRBJ1-1; D is uncertain. CDR1 and CDR2 (germline): GTSNPN, SVGIG (reference sequence). This CDR3 contains 12 residues.

This chain links TRBV29-1 with TRBJ2-3; D is possibly TRBD1 (5 bases). CDR1 is SQVTM, CDR2 ANQGSEA, per germline. The CDR3 is 13 amino acids. V lost 3 bases and J lost 0, with 7 bases in between. The chain's CDR3 is CSVDQGSTDTQYF. CDR3 bases: TGCAGCGTTGATCAGGGTAGCACAGATACGCAGTATTTT.

The V call is TRBV27, the J call TRBJ1-6; 8 bases are a match to TRBD1. Trimming removed 0 bases from V and 7 bases from J; junction bases left unmatched: 2. The CDR3 is 15 amino acids. Per the germline V gene, CDR1 is MNHEY and CDR2 is SMNVEV (reference sequence). The CDR3 loop is CASSLSGTGNSPLHF. The CDR3 region has the DNA TGTGCCAGCAGTTTATCCGGGACAGGAAATTCACCCCTCCACTTT.

This chain links TRBV11-3 with TRBJ2-3; the match to TRBD2 covers 9 bases. Germline V lookup: CDR1 SGHNT, CDR2 YENEEA. The V gene end was trimmed by 0 bases and the J gene end by 2 bases; junction bases not matched to a gene: 3. The CDR3 runs 16 residues. The CDR3 sequence is CASSLDSSGTTDTQYF. The CDR3 nucleotides read TGTGCCAGCAGCTTAGACTCTAGCGGGACCACAGATACGCAGTATTTT.

This clone was picked up many times. The chain carries TRBV6-5 and TRBJ1-5; 9 positions match TRBD1. Trimming cost V 2 bases and J 4 bases; bases outside gene matches: 3. Germline V CDR1 and CDR2: MNHEY, SVGAGI. The CDR3 contains 15 residues. CDR3 sequence reads: CASSYATGGNQPQHF. CDR3 coding DNA: TGTGCCAGCAGTTACGCGACAGGGGGGAATCAGCCCCAGCATTTT.

The rearrangement uses TRBV9 and TRBJ1-1, with TRBD1 matching 7 bases. Germline CDR1 reads SGDLS; CDR2 reads YYNGEE. The CDR3 is 13 residues long. Unmatched junction bases numbered 6, after V lost 3 bases and J lost 7 bases. The CDR3: CASSGVWDSEAFF. In nucleotides, the CDR3 is TGTGCCAGCAGCGGGGTCTGGGACAGTGAAGCTTTCTTT.

This chain joins TRBV4-2 and TRBJ1-3, with D perhaps TRBD1 (5 bases). V was clipped by 3 bases and J by 12 bases, with 12 bases between them. The CDR3 extends over 12 amino acids. Per the germline V gene, CDR1 is LGHNA and CDR2 is YNFKEQ. As DNA, the CDR3 is TGTGCCAGCAGCCAGGGGGGTGAGGACATATATTTT. Its protein product is CASSQGGEDIYF.

The chain links TRBV5-1 to TRBJ1-1; no firm D call. V was trimmed by 1 base and J by 2 bases, leaving 12 bases between them. CDR3 length equals 15 residues. Germline V lookup: CDR1 SGHRS, CDR2 YFSETQ. The CDR3 region is CASSLSMADNTEAFF. In DNA, the CDR3 is TGCGCCAGCAGCTTGAGTATGGCGGATAACACTGAAGCTTTCTTT.

The rearrangement joins TRBV7-9 to TRBJ2-7; tentative D call: TRBD1 (5 bases). The CDR3 has 15 residues. The ends were cut back, 0 bases at V and 4 bases at J, with 13 bases in the middle. Germline loops: CDR1 SEHNR, CDR2 FQNEAQ (reference sequence). As DNA, the CDR3 is TGTGCCAGCAGCTTAGCTGGGTCCAGGGAATACGAGCAGTACTTC. It specifies CASSLAGSREYEQYF. Using reference TRBV7-9 and TRBJ2-7 for the parts outside the CDR3, the full variable domain is DTGVSQNPRHKITKRGQNVTFRCDPISEHNRLYWYRQTLGQGPEFLTYFQNEAQLEKSRLLSDRFSAERPKGSFSTLEIQRTEQGDSAMYLCASSLAGSREYEQYFGPGTRLTVT.

The V gene is TRBV7-9, the J gene TRBJ2-7; D gene uncertain. V lost 5 bases and J lost 6, with 8 bases in between. CDR1 and CDR2 from the germline V gene are SEHNR and FQNEAQ (reference sequence). This CDR3 has 11 residues. CDR3 sequence (DNA): TGTGCCAGCAGCCCAGGTGGCGAGCAGTACTTC. It encodes CASSPGGEQYF.

The chain is built from TRBV5-6 and TRBJ2-1, with 14 bases matching TRBD2. In germline, CDR1 is SGHDT, CDR2 YYEEEE. The V and J ends lost 3 bases and 0 bases, in that order; junction bases with no gene match: 2. The CDR3 sequence is 17 residues long. The CDR3 DNA follows: TGTGCCAGCAGCTGGGGACTAGCGGGGGTCTCCTACAATGAGCAGTTCTTC. As protein: CASSWGLAGVSYNEQFF.

About this clone itself: Relative to the germline gene, one junction end is altered; a read error may explain this. The DNA for the CDR3 is TGTGCCAGCAGCGACCCCGGGAGCGCAGATACGCAATATTTT. This encodes CASSDPGSADTQYF. The chain carries TRBV6-5 and TRBJ2-3; the D gene is possibly TRBD2 (6 bases). CDR1 is MNHEY and CDR2 is SVGAGI in the germline V gene. This CDR3 is 14 amino acids long.

The chain recombines TRBV19 with TRBJ2-1; 12 nucleotides match TRBD2. Germline V gives CDR1 LNHDA, CDR2 SQIVND (reference sequence). J was trimmed by 3 bases and V by 3 bases; bases with no gene match: 9. The CDR3 length is 18 residues. CDR3 coding DNA: TGTGCCAGTAGTATGTTCGCTAGCGGGAGGGCCGGCTACAATGAGCAGTTCTTC. Encoded protein: CASSMFASGRAGYNEQFF.

The J gene is TRBJ2-2, the V gene TRBV2; D is unclear. Per germline, CDR1 SNHLY and CDR2 FYNNEI. CDR3 length: 14 amino acids. V lost 7 bases and J 0 bases, leaving 9 bases between the germline ends. This CDR3 is CASNGEPNTGELFF. CDR3 DNA: TGTGCCAGCAACGGAGAACCGAACACCGGGGAGCTGTTTTTT.

The chain links TRBV19 to TRBJ1-1, with TRBD1 as a possible D gene (5 bases). V was pared by 8 bases and J by 10 bases, with 11 bases between. This CDR3 has 10 residues. Germline V CDR1 and CDR2: LNHDA, SQIVND (reference sequence). This chain's CDR3 is CASVGRGAFF. DNA of the CDR3: TGTGCCAGTGTGGGGCGCGGAGCTTTCTTT.

The V call is TRBV5-1, the J call TRBJ2-7; D is perhaps TRBD2 (6 bases). Germline lookup yields CDR1 SGHRS and CDR2 YFSETQ. There are 15 residues in the CDR3. V was shortened by 0 bases and J by 0 bases, with 10 bases between the two germline ends. In DNA form, the CDR3 reads TGCGCCAGCAGCTTGGGAGGGACTTACTCCTACGAGCAGTACTTC. This encodes CASSLGGTYSYEQYF.

The chain uses TRBV7-9 and TRBJ2-5; TRBD1 matches 7 bases. The CDR3 covers 16 residues. With V trimmed by 5 bases and J by 6 bases, 15 bases remained unmatched. Germline lookup yields CDR1 SEHNR and CDR2 FQNEAQ (reference sequence). The CDR3 DNA follows: TGTGCCAGCAGCCCACTGGCTTACAGGGGTCGGCAGACCCAGTACTTC. Translated: CASSPLAYRGRQTQYF.

The chain employs TRBV29-1 and TRBJ1-2, with 10 bases fitting TRBD1. V lost 7 bases and J lost 7; bases outside the gene matches: 6. CDR1 and CDR2 (germline): SQVTM, ANQGSEA. The CDR3 loop spans 12 amino acids. The CDR3 reads CSDWDRGSGYTF. The CDR3 DNA sequence: TGCAGCGACTGGGACAGGGGAAGTGGCTACACCTTC.

This sequence joins TRBV6-5 and TRBJ2-1; 8 bases are shared with TRBD1. Per germline, CDR1 MNHEY and CDR2 SVGAGI. With V trimmed by 2 bases and J by 13 bases, 7 bases remained unmatched. The CDR3 is made up of 13 amino acids. CDR3 bases: TGTGCCAGCAGTTACGGCAGGGGGCAGCCCCAGTTCTTC. Protein: CASSYGRGQPQFF.

The chain couples TRBV5-1 to TRBJ1-2; 12 bases match TRBD1. Germline lookup yields CDR1 SGHRS and CDR2 YFSETQ. The CDR3 spans 17 residues. With 1 base clipped from V and 3 bases from J, the junction kept 7 bases outside the gene matches. The CDR3 DNA reads as TGCGCCAGCAGCTTGTGGGACAGGGGGCACGTAGACTATGGCTACACCTTC. Translating gives CASSLWDRGHVDYGYTF.

The chain is built from TRBV5-4 and TRBJ2-6, with TRBD1 identical over 9 bases. V lost 10 bases and J lost 1; bases outside the gene matches: 6. The CDR3 is made up of 15 amino acids. The germline V gene encodes CDR1 SGHNT and CDR2 YYREEE (reference sequence). The CDR3 protein is CAGGQGSSGANVLTF. CDR3 bases: TGTGCCGGAGGACAGGGGAGTTCTGGGGCCAACGTCCTGACTTTC.

The chain couples TRBV27 to TRBJ2-1, with D perhaps TRBD1 (5 bases). Germline V CDR1 and CDR2: MNHEY, SMNVEV (reference sequence). The CDR3 loop spans 16 amino acids. With 5 bases removed from V and 0 bases from J, the gap between germline ends came to 14 bases. CDR3 nucleotide sequence: TGTGCCAGCAGTCGCTTGGGGCCCAGCTCCTACAATGAGCAGTTCTTC. It encodes CASSRLGPSSYNEQFF.